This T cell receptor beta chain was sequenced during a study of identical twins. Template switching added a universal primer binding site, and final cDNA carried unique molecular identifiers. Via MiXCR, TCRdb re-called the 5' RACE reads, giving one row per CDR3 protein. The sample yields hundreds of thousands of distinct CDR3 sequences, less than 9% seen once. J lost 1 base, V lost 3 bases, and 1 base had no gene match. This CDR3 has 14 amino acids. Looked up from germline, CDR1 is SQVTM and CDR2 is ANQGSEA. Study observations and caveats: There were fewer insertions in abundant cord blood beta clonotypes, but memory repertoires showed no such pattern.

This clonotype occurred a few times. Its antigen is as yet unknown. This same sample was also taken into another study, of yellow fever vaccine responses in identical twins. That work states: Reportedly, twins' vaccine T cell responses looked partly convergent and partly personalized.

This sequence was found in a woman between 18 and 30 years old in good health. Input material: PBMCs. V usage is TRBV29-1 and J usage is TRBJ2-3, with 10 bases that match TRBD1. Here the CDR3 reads CSVDGTGGTDTQYF. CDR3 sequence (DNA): TGCAGCGTTGATGGGACAGGGGGCACAGATACGCAGTATTTT.